This T cell receptor beta chain was sequenced during a study of shared clonotypes between healthy human individuals. Study in general: The study used three CD4 naive, three CD4 memory, two CD8 naive and one CD8 memory plate per donor.

TCRdb's copy holds only in-frame clones and misses some; the assay was immunoSEQ multiplex PCR. In the table there are 850,000 to 1,200,000 clones, 65% to 80% of which are singletons. General study points: Clonotype sharing levels among donors were expected to vary with sequencing depth. Among the subsets, naive ones generally showed larger estimated richness than memory ones.

As concerns this clone: What it binds is not known.

Germline CDR1 and CDR2: SEHNR and FQNEAQ (reference sequence). The V segment lost 5 bases and the J segment 4 bases; nucleotides outside the gene matches: 2. The CDR3 length is 13 residues. The TCR sequence derives from a young man in good health. Sequenced material: memory CD4+ T cells sorted from blood. Subset in this sample: CD45RA-negative fraction. This sequence joins TRBV7-9 and TRBJ2-1, with 7 bases fitting TRBD1. CDR3 sequence reads: CASSQGQYNEQFF. In DNA form, the CDR3 reads TGTGCCAGCAGCCAGGGACAGTACAATGAGCAGTTCTTC.